Presented here are 10 T cell receptor beta chains from one specimen sequenced in a study of cytomegalovirus exposure and HLA in healthy donors. A multiplex PCR was run with 60 Vbeta primers and 13 Jbeta primers. The data were produced by immunoSEQ multiplex PCR, yet TCRdb's version contains in-frame clones alone and is incomplete. The sample has about 160,000 clones; 80% are singletons. The sample taken for sequencing was PBMCs. Receptors originate from a man aged 25-40 years in good health and CMV-seronegative.

The table lists this clone with a count of one. This rearrangement joins TRBV19 to TRBJ2-7; the match to TRBD1 covers 7 bases. This CDR3 has 13 residues. V lost 5 bases to trimming and J lost 5 bases; unmatched junction nucleotides: 6. Per germline, CDR1 LNHDA and CDR2 SQIVND (reference sequence). The CDR3 is CASSLTGSDEQYF. The CDR3 nucleotides read TGTGCCAGTAGTTTGACAGGGTCCGACGAGCAGTACTTC.

The chain is built from TRBV4-3 and TRBJ1-2, with D tentatively TRBD1 (5 bases). Per germline, CDR1 LGHNA and CDR2 YSLEER. The CDR3 length is 13 residues. V was clipped by 1 base and J by 8 bases, with 11 bases between them. CDR3 protein: CASSQGGAEGYTF. The DNA for the CDR3 is TGCGCCAGCAGCCAAGGTGGGGCGGAGGGCTACACCTTC.

The J gene is TRBJ2-5, the V gene TRBV15; TRBD2 matches at 12 bases. Germline V CDR1 and CDR2: LNHNV, YYDKDF (reference sequence). The CDR3 is 20 residues long. V was clipped by 2 bases and J by 1 base; unmatched bases: 14. For the CDR3, the DNA is TGTGCCACCAGCAGACCCAACTCGCGGGCTAGCGGGAGGGCCCAAGAGACCCAGTACTTC. It specifies CATSRPNSRASGRAQETQYF.

The chain combines TRBV15 with TRBJ1-2; tentatively, D is TRBD1 (5 bases). The germline V and J ends were trimmed by 2 bases and 5 bases, with 15 bases remaining between them. The CDR3 runs to 15 residues. Looked up from germline, CDR1 is LNHNV and CDR2 is YYDKDF (reference sequence). CDR3 sequence (DNA): TGTGCCACCAGCAGACCCCGGGGGACGGGGTATGGCTACACCTTC. Its protein is CATSRPRGTGYGYTF.

This clone has a handful of counts. The CDR3 nucleotides are TGTGCCAGCAGCTCCCACGGTAGCACTGAAGCTTTCTTT. Amino acids: CASSSHGSTEAFF. J is TRBJ1-1 and V is TRBV5-4, with unresolved D. V was trimmed by 3 bases and J by 4 bases, leaving 10 bases between them. The V gene's germline CDR1 is SGHNT and CDR2 YYREEE (reference sequence). CDR3 length equals 13 residues.

J is TRBJ2-7 and V is TRBV28, with TRBD1 matching 7 bases. CDR3 length equals 16 residues. Germline CDR1 is MDHEN and CDR2 is SYDVKM. Trimming removed 5 bases from V and 3 bases from J; junction bases left unmatched: 13. The chain's CDR3 is CASSGPARTGVYEQYF. CDR3 DNA sequence: TGTGCCAGCAGTGGCCCCGCCCGAACAGGGGTCTACGAGCAGTACTTC. Together with reference TRBV28 and TRBJ2-7, the CDR3 gives the full variable domain: DVKVTQSSRYLVKRTGEKVFLECVQDMDHENMFWYRQDPGLGLRLIYFSYDVKMKEKGDIPEGYSVSREKKERFSLILESASTNQTSMYLCASSGPARTGVYEQYFGPGTRLTVT.

This clone was detected a few times. The rearrangement uses TRBV7-9 and TRBJ2-2, with 9 bases lining up with TRBD1. Germline V gene lookup returns CDR1 SEHNR and CDR2 FQNEAQ (reference sequence). V dropped 8 bases and J dropped 5; count of bases not matched to a gene: 9. The length of the CDR3 is 15 residues. In DNA, the CDR3 is TGTGCCAGCCGCGCCGGGACAGGGATTACCGGGGAGCTGTTTTTT. Amino acid sequence: CASRAGTGITGELFF.

The rearrangement joins TRBV9 to TRBJ1-6, with TRBD1 matching 8 bases. V dropped 0 bases and J dropped 7; count of bases not matched to a gene: 0. The V gene's germline CDR1 is SGDLS and CDR2 YYNGEE. The CDR3 contains 14 residues. CDR3 sequence: CASSVGTGNSPLHF. CDR3 DNA sequence: TGTGCCAGCAGCGTAGGGACAGGGAATTCACCCCTCCACTTT. Full variable domain (rest looked up from reference TRBV9 and TRBJ1-6): DSGVTQTPKHLITATGQRVTLRCSPRSGDLSVYWYQQSLDQGLQFLIQYYNGEERAKGNILERFSAQQFPDLHSELNLSSLELGDSALYFCASSVGTGNSPLHFGNGTRLTVT.

V and J are TRBV6-6 and TRBJ2-7; 7 bases line up with TRBD2. Germline CDR1 is MNHNY and CDR2 is SVGAGI (reference sequence). The CDR3 sequence is 13 residues long. Trimming took 7 bases from V and 2 from J; bases not matched to a gene: 5. The CDR3 is CASTTGGTYEQYF. The CDR3 nucleotides read TGTGCCAGCACTACGGGGGGTACCTACGAGCAGTACTTC.

The V and J genes are TRBV28 and TRBJ2-4; 8 bases match TRBD1. The trim removed 8 bases at V and 9 bases at J, leaving 3 bases unmatched. Per the germline V gene, CDR1 is MDHEN and CDR2 is SYDVKM. The CDR3 loop spans 11 amino acids. CDR3 sequence (DNA): TGTGCCAGCGCCCAGGGGGCCATTCAGTACTTC. This sequence encodes CASAQGAIQYF.